This is a list of T cell receptor beta chains from one sample in a study of T cells after yellow fever vaccination. TCRdb fed the 5' RACE reads into MiXCR, producing one record per CDR3 protein. The sample holds 300,000 to 450,000 distinct CDR3 sequences; approximately 6% are singletons and the top ten take 15%. The sequenced sample was PBMCs, obtained 5 days after the yellow fever booster vaccination. Receptors were obtained from a man aged 30 to 39 who received the YFV17D yellow fever vaccine. Each CDR3 is given with its conserved first and last residue. A D gene is named only where the DNA matches it firmly. Some rows have no size entry. The others give once, few or many, or a class for an expanded clone.

v_gene: TRBV19
abundance: .
j_gene: TRBJ1-1
d_gene: .
CDR3aa: CASIRGEAFF
CDR3nt: TGTGCCAGTATAAGGGGCGAAGCTTTCTTT

v_gene: TRBV6-5
abundance: many
j_gene: TRBJ2-1
d_gene: TRBD2
CDR3aa: CASRYPGLAGDNEQFF
CDR3nt: TGTGCCAGCAGATATCCGGGGCTAGCGGGAGACAATGAGCAGTTCTTC

v_gene: TRBV15
abundance: few
j_gene: TRBJ2-1
d_gene: .
CDR3aa: CATSLQSTYNEQFF
CDR3nt: TGTGCCACCAGCTTACAGAGTACTTACAATGAGCAGTTCTTC

v_gene: TRBV7-2
abundance: .
j_gene: TRBJ2-7
d_gene: TRBD1
CDR3aa: CASSLDRAGEQYF
CDR3nt: TGTGCCAGCAGCCTGGACAGGGCAGGGGAGCAGTACTTC

v_gene: TRBV20-1
abundance: .
j_gene: TRBJ2-7
d_gene: .
CDR3aa: CSAETGLAYEQYF
CDR3nt: TGCAGTGCGGAGACAGGACTAGCCTACGAGCAGTACTTC

v_gene: TRBV5-6
abundance: few
j_gene: TRBJ2-2
d_gene: .
CDR3aa: CASSPQDYTGELFF
CDR3nt: TGTGCCAGCAGCCCTCAAGATTACACCGGGGAGCTGTTTTTT

v_gene: TRBV7-9
abundance: few
j_gene: TRBJ2-2
d_gene: .
CDR3aa: CASSLVLTNTGELFF
CDR3nt: TGTGCCAGCAGCTTAGTACTAACCAACACCGGGGAGCTGTTTTTT

v_gene: TRBV30
abundance: .
j_gene: TRBJ2-7
d_gene: TRBD1
CDR3aa: CAWSRTGRLNEQYF
CDR3nt: TGTGCCTGGAGTCGGACAGGGCGGCTTAATGAGCAGTACTTC

v_gene: TRBV20-1
abundance: .
j_gene: TRBJ2-1
d_gene: .
CDR3aa: CSARDPTAGLGNEQFF
CDR3nt: TGCAGTGCTAGAGACCCCACAGCGGGCCTCGGCAATGAGCAGTTCTTC

v_gene: TRBV29-1
abundance: .
j_gene: TRBJ2-2
d_gene: TRBD1
CDR3aa: CSVDRENTGELFF
CDR3nt: TGCAGCGTGGACAGGGAGAACACCGGGGAGCTGTTTTTT

v_gene: TRBV15
abundance: few
j_gene: TRBJ2-1
d_gene: .
CDR3aa: CATSNRGGGNEQFF
CDR3nt: TGTGCCACCAGCAACCGAGGGGGTGGAAATGAGCAGTTCTTC

v_gene: TRBV5-6
abundance: .
j_gene: TRBJ2-1
d_gene: TRBD1
CDR3aa: CASSPLGPRDRERYNEQFF
CDR3nt: TGTGCCAGCAGCCCCCTCGGTCCCCGGGACAGGGAGAGGTACAATGAGCAGTTCTTC

v_gene: TRBV20-1
abundance: few
j_gene: TRBJ2-1
d_gene: TRBD1
CDR3aa: CSAIQGAGYNEQFF
CDR3nt: TGCAGTGCTATACAGGGGGCGGGCTACAATGAGCAGTTCTTC

v_gene: TRBV29-1
abundance: many
j_gene: TRBJ2-5
d_gene: TRBD2
CDR3aa: CSGVGLEETQYF
CDR3nt: TGCAGCGGGGTAGGACTAGAGGAGACCCAGTACTTC

v_gene: TRBV7-2
abundance: few
j_gene: TRBJ2-1
d_gene: .
CDR3aa: CASSLVVGTPNEQFF
CDR3nt: TGTGCCAGCAGCTTAGTGGTGGGAACCCCCAATGAGCAGTTCTTC

v_gene: TRBV5-1
abundance: few
j_gene: TRBJ2-5
d_gene: TRBD1
CDR3aa: CASSLAPGQGAYQETQYF
CDR3nt: TGCGCCAGCAGCTTGGCCCCCGGACAGGGGGCTTACCAAGAGACCCAGTACTTC

v_gene: TRBV5-6
abundance: .
j_gene: TRBJ2-3
d_gene: TRBD2
CDR3aa: CASSEHSSGLSTDTQYF
CDR3nt: TGTGCCAGCAGCGAGCACTCTAGCGGATTGAGCACAGATACGCAGTATTTT

v_gene: TRBV2
abundance: many
j_gene: TRBJ2-5
d_gene: TRBD2
CDR3aa: CASSEGVRRGEWETQYF
CDR3nt: TGTGCCAGCAGTGAAGGGGTCCGGCGGGGGGAGTGGGAGACCCAGTACTTC

v_gene: TRBV2
abundance: many
j_gene: TRBJ2-1
d_gene: .
CDR3aa: CASGRHNEQFF
CDR3nt: TGTGCCAGCGGGCGGCACAATGAGCAGTTCTTC

v_gene: TRBV23-1
abundance: few
j_gene: TRBJ2-2
d_gene: TRBD2
CDR3aa: CASSQGGKWRNAGELFF
CDR3nt: TGCGCCAGCAGTCAGGGGGGGAAGTGGAGGAACGCCGGGGAGCTGTTTTTT

v_gene: TRBV25-1
abundance: .
j_gene: TRBJ2-1
d_gene: TRBD2
CDR3aa: CASSEVSGRRYNEQFF
CDR3nt: TGTGCCAGCAGTGAAGTGTCCGGGAGGAGGTACAATGAGCAGTTCTTC

v_gene: TRBV7-2
abundance: .
j_gene: TRBJ1-4
d_gene: .
CDR3aa: CASSLGEEWEKLFF
CDR3nt: TGTGCCAGCAGCTTAGGGGAGGAGTGGGAAAAACTGTTTTTT

v_gene: TRBV20-1
abundance: .
j_gene: TRBJ2-1
d_gene: .
CDR3aa: CSARPGTLNEQFF
CDR3nt: TGCAGTGCTAGACCCGGGACCTTGAATGAGCAGTTCTTC

v_gene: TRBV3-1
abundance: few
j_gene: TRBJ2-1
d_gene: TRBD2
CDR3aa: CASSQAGLAAEQFF
CDR3nt: TGTGCCAGCAGCCAAGCGGGACTAGCGGCGGAGCAGTTCTTC

v_gene: TRBV29-1
abundance: many
j_gene: TRBJ1-5
d_gene: TRBD1
CDR3aa: CSVASGTGTQPQHF
CDR3nt: TGCAGCGTCGCGAGTGGGACAGGGACTCAGCCCCAGCATTTT

v_gene: TRBV20-1
abundance: .
j_gene: TRBJ2-3
d_gene: .
CDR3aa: CSASGGYEGTDTQYF
CDR3nt: TGCAGTGCTAGTGGCGGGTATGAGGGCACAGATACGCAGTATTTT

v_gene: TRBV20-1
abundance: .
j_gene: TRBJ1-3
d_gene: .
CDR3aa: CSATEDSLSSGNTIYF
CDR3nt: TGCAGTGCTACCGAGGACAGTTTGAGCTCTGGAAACACCATATATTTT